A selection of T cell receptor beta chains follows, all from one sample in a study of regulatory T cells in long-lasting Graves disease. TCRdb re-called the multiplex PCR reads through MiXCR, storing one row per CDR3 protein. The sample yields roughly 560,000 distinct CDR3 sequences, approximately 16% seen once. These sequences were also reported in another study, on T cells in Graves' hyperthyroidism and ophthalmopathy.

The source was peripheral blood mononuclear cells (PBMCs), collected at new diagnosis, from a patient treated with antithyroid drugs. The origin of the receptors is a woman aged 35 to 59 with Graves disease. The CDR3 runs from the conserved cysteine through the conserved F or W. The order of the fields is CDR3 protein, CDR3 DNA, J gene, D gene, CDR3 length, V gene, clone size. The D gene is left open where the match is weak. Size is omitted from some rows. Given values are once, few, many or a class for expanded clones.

CASSPQGAVGYTF	TGTGCCAGCAGTCCCCAGGGGGCTGTAGGCTACACCTTC	TRBJ1-2	TRBD1	13	TRBV28	few
CASRDYEQYF	TGTGCCAGCAGGGACTACGAGCAGTACTTC	TRBJ2-7	-	10	TRBV2	many
CASSSAGTGVGYTF	TGCGCCAGCAGCTCCGCCGGGACAGGGGTTGGCTACACCTTC	TRBJ1-2	TRBD1	14	TRBV5-1	many
CASSRSTYNEQFF	TGCGCCAGCAGTCGCAGTACCTACAATGAGCAGTTCTTC	TRBJ2-1	-	13	TRBV5-1	many
CASSALGGLQETQYF	TGTGCCAGCAGTGCCTTAGGGGGCCTCCAAGAGACCCAGTACTTC	TRBJ2-5	TRBD1	15	TRBV27	many
CAIGQGSNTEAFF	TGTGCCATCGGACAGGGGTCGAACACTGAAGCTTTCTTT	TRBJ1-1	TRBD1	13	TRBV10-3	many
CASRGQSNTGELFF	TGTGCCAGCAGAGGACAGTCGAACACCGGGGAGCTGTTTTTT	TRBJ2-2	-	14	TRBV2	many
CASRETGGAYYGYTF	TGCGCCAGCAGGGAGACAGGGGGCGCGTACTATGGCTACACCTTC	TRBJ1-2	TRBD1	15	TRBV5-1	many
CASSYDKRAEKYF	TGTGCCAGCAGTTACGACAAGCGCGCCGAAAAGTACTTC	TRBJ2-7	-	13	TRBV6-5	many
CASRVYPEQFF	TGTGCCAGCAGGGTCTATCCTGAGCAGTTCTTC	TRBJ2-1	-	11	TRBV2	many
CAISSVGGSNNEQFF	TGTGCCATCAGCTCGGTCGGGGGGAGTAACAATGAGCAGTTCTTC	TRBJ2-1	TRBD2	15	TRBV10-3	many
CASSLEAGQREGYTF	TGTGCCAGCAGCTTAGAGGCGGGACAGAGGGAGGGCTACACCTTC	TRBJ1-2	TRBD1	15	TRBV7-2	many
CASFRTGDTEAFF	TGTGCCAGCTTCCGGACAGGGGACACTGAAGCTTTCTTT	TRBJ1-1	TRBD1	13	TRBV28	many
CASSYEGGSYNEQFF	TGTGCCAGCAGTTACGAGGGGGGGTCCTACAATGAGCAGTTCTTC	TRBJ2-1	-	15	TRBV6-5	many
CASRSTGTVSYGYTF	TGTGCCAGCAGATCGACAGGGACGGTTTCCTATGGCTACACCTTC	TRBJ1-2	TRBD1	15	TRBV2	many
CASSSGDTEAFF	TGTGCCAGCAGTTCAGGGGACACTGAAGCTTTCTTT	TRBJ1-1	-	12	TRBV12-3/TRBV12-4	many
CSASHGEPNQPQHF	TGCAGTGCTAGTCACGGGGAACCCAATCAGCCCCAGCATTTT	TRBJ1-5	-	14	TRBV20-1	-
CASNMGLAGGPTDTQYF	TGTGCCAGCAATATGGGACTAGCGGGGGGGCCGACAGATACGCAGTATTTT	TRBJ2-3	TRBD2	17	TRBV6-1	-
CASTSRGRPQHF	TGTGCCAGCACAAGTAGAGGCCGGCCCCAGCATTTT	TRBJ1-5	-	12	TRBV6-1	few
CASSENPGVLQPQHF	TGTGCCAGCAGTGAAAACCCAGGGGTTCTTCAGCCCCAGCATTTT	TRBJ1-5	-	15	TRBV6-1	many
CASSFGGGAPDTQYF	TGTGCCAGCAGCTTCGGCGGGGGGGCCCCCGATACGCAGTATTTT	TRBJ2-3	TRBD2	15	TRBV13	many
CASSQPGGGGAGEKLFF	TGCGCCAGCAGCCAACCAGGGGGAGGGGGCGCCGGGGAAAAACTGTTTTTT	TRBJ1-4	TRBD1	17	TRBV4-1	-
CASSYSHGYTF	TGTGCCAGCAGCTATTCCCATGGCTACACCTTC	TRBJ1-2	-	11	TRBV7-9	few
CASSLSSVNNEQFF	TGTGCCAGCAGTTTATCTAGCGTTAACAATGAGCAGTTCTTC	TRBJ2-1	-	14	TRBV12-3/TRBV12-4	many
CSATVDGLNTEAFF	TGCAGTGCCACCGTGGACGGTTTGAACACTGAAGCTTTCTTT	TRBJ1-1	-	14	TRBV20-1	many
CASYGLKTEAFF	TGTGCCAGCTACGGACTTAAGACTGAAGCTTTCTTT	TRBJ1-1	-	12	TRBV7-9	many
CASSPAGGTGYTEAFF	TGTGCCAGCAGCCCCGCAGGAGGGACCGGCTACACTGAAGCTTTCTTT	TRBJ1-1	-	16	TRBV7-3	-